This T cell receptor (beta chain) was found in a study of T cell responses to AZD1222 COVID-19 vaccine (dated by TCRdb to about 2021). The study in broad terms: TCR sequencing was performed for approximately 240 trial participants, of whom about 200 were given two doses of AZD1222 and approximately 25 were given two doses of MenACWY control vaccine. Trial participants were enrolled into age subgroups of 18-55, 56-69 and 70-plus years, which contained about 150, 28 and 57 TCR-sequenced participants, respectively. What the work shows at the level of the full study, not this receptor alone: Vaccine-associated CD4 TCRs spanned the whole spike protein, with dominant responses in regions 160-218 and 743-854. The 56-69-year group was small, and its depth increase did not reach significance, likely because of low power. No day 14 peak-response samples were available, so repertoires were characterized only after the peak T cell response. Spike-specific TCR breadth and depth rose significantly after two AZD1222 doses compared with day 0 and with MenACWY recipients. Participants were mostly white British and included more females than males, and it was suggested by the authors that clonal diversity may have been underestimated. Conclusions about previously exposed vaccinees were limited because only six AZD1222 recipients were SARS-CoV-2 seropositive at baseline. Reportedly, close to half of the unique spike-specific TCRs recognized epitopes lying outside the regions that are mutated in the B.1.351 and B.1.1.7 variants.

The CDR3 covers 11 residues, taking in both the cysteine and the phenylalanine. Only the CDR3 part of the read is kept: 33 bases, read in frame from the first base. V is pared back by 7 bases and J by 1 base, with 7 bases lying between the germline termini. The germline V gene supplies CDR1 SQVTM and CDR2 ANQGSEA. The intended sense of this specimen's time point label: baseline before first vaccination. The sample's treatment or condition, from its label and the paper: meningococcal conjugate vaccine given as trial control. Vaccinee samples were obtained from the UK trials COV001 and COV002, which included a single-blind randomized controlled phase 2/3 trial of AZD1222 (ChAdOx1 nCoV-19) in healthy adults. For TCRbeta chain sequencing, PBMC samples were collected from trial participants at day 0 and at day 28 after the second dose. This clone was picked up one time. No cognate antigen has been identified for it. Per-base quality was not reported, and no clone a single base away is much larger than it.

The CDR3 regions of human TCRbeta chains were analyzed by immunosequencing. As for how the authors treated the data: Repertoire TCRs were checked for matches against a reference library of SARS-CoV-2-specific TCRs that had been generated using the MIRA antigen-specificity platform. Breadth was defined as the fraction of unique TCRs that were SARS-CoV-2-associated. Depth was defined as the fraction of total T cells that were SARS-CoV-2-associated. Using the MIRA data, each spike-specific TCR was assigned both to the spike region to which the TCR was reactive and to a CD4 or CD8 class. Log10-transformed breadth and depth values were compared by one-way ANOVA with Sidak's multiple comparisons tests. This immuneACCESS table, as held by TCRdb, lists in-frame sequences with V and J called but not all clones. Of the missing ones, under half trace to an unresolved V gene in checked studies; the others have no known cause. The V and J calls and clone size are taken from that table; D and trimming were inferred from the DNA. The sample table shows approximately 190,000 clones, and over 70% are seen once. The ten largest clones add up to approximately 2.7% of the sample.

The rearrangement combines TRBV29-1 with TRBJ1-1; no D segment can be confidently identified. The starting material was peripheral blood, obtained on day 0 of MenACWY control vaccination. The sequence came from an adult in good health. The DNA is TGCAGCGGCGAAAGGAACACTGAAGCTTTCTTT. Its protein product is CSGERNTEAFF.